These T cell receptor beta chains were read from a single sample in a study of vaccination effects on CD4 cells after COVID-19. Their specific antigens are unknown. The data were produced by immunoSEQ multiplex PCR, yet TCRdb's version contains in-frame clones alone and is incomplete. This table has about 70,000 clones, about 80% appearing once. This material consisted of CD4+ T cells from PBMCs cultured with SARS-CoV-2 spike peptides, taken before COVID-19 vaccination. These receptors originate from a human donor who received a COVID-19 vaccine. CDR3s include the opening cysteine and the closing phenylalanine or tryptophan. The D gene is left open where the match is weak. Clone size is stated in some rows and not others, as once, few, many or a class when expanded.

V: TRBV12-3/TRBV12-4; D: -; J: TRBJ2-1; size: -; CDR3: CASSLRASNEQFF; DNA: TGTGCCAGCAGTTTAAGGGCCTCCAATGAGCAGTTCTTC
V: TRBV5-1; D: TRBD1; J: TRBJ1-1; size: -; CDR3: CASSLARTGENTEAFF; DNA: TGCGCCAGCAGCTTGGCCCGGACAGGGGAGAACACTGAAGCTTTCTTT
V: TRBV18; D: -; J: TRBJ1-2; size: -; CDR3: CASSPPLSYGYTF; DNA: TGTGCCAGCTCACCACCCCTCAGCTATGGCTACACCTTC
V: TRBV29-1; D: -; J: TRBJ1-1; size: -; CDR3: CSVDWRGNTEAFF; DNA: TGCAGCGTTGATTGGAGGGGGAACACTGAAGCTTTCTTT
V: TRBV19; D: -; J: TRBJ1-5; size: -; CDR3: CASSIGSLGGQPQHF; DNA: TGTGCCAGTAGTATAGGGTCCCTAGGCGGTCAGCCCCAGCATTTT
V: TRBV28; D: TRBD1; J: TRBJ2-1; size: -; CDR3: CASSAGTGTYNEQFF; DNA: TGTGCCAGCAGCGCCGGGACAGGGACCTACAATGAGCAGTTCTTC
V: TRBV30; D: -; J: TRBJ2-2; size: once; CDR3: CAWSAQGRTGELFF; DNA: TGTGCCTGGAGTGCGCAGGGTCGGACCGGGGAGCTGTTTTTT
V: TRBV9; D: -; J: TRBJ1-5; size: -; CDR3: CASSPLEGGNQPQHF; DNA: TGTGCCAGCAGCCCGCTGGAGGGCGGCAATCAGCCCCAGCATTTT
V: TRBV6-4; D: TRBD2; J: TRBJ2-1; size: -; CDR3: CASRHLAGGPLFF; DNA: TGTGCCAGCAGACACCTAGCGGGGGGGCCCCTTTTCTTC
V: TRBV24-1; D: -; J: TRBJ2-3; size: -; CDR3: CATSAGLQDTQYF; DNA: TGTGCCACCAGCGCAGGTCTCCAAGATACGCAGTATTTT
V: TRBV2; D: TRBD1; J: TRBJ1-4; size: once; CDR3: CASSGTGGDNEKLFF; DNA: TGTGCCAGCAGTGGGACAGGGGGCGATAATGAAAAACTGTTTTTT
V: TRBV24-1; D: -; J: TRBJ1-4; size: -; CDR3: CATSEGQGRNEKLFF; DNA: TGTGCCACCAGTGAAGGTCAGGGTCGCAATGAAAAACTGTTTTTT
V: TRBV3-1/TRBV3-2; D: TRBD2; J: TRBJ2-1; size: -; CDR3: CASSQLYGTSGGNEQFF; DNA: TGTGCCAGCAGCCAACTATACGGGACTAGCGGGGGTAATGAGCAGTTCTTC
V: TRBV7-9; D: -; J: TRBJ1-4; size: -; CDR3: CASSELRWDEKLFF; DNA: TGTGCCAGCAGCGAGCTTAGGTGGGATGAAAAACTGTTTTTT
V: TRBV2; D: -; J: TRBJ2-3; size: -; CDR3: CASTRDTTDTQYF; DNA: TGTGCCAGCACCAGGGACACCACAGATACGCAGTATTTT
V: TRBV7-9; D: -; J: TRBJ1-6; size: once; CDR3: CASSLAAATNSPLHF; DNA: TGTGCCAGCAGCTTAGCCGCGGCTACTAATTCACCCCTCCACTTT
V: TRBV5-6; D: -; J: TRBJ2-5; size: -; CDR3: CASSWGTGLETQYF; DNA: TGTGCCAGCAGCTGGGGGACGGGGTTAGAGACCCAGTACTTC
V: TRBV5-1; D: -; J: TRBJ1-4; size: -; CDR3: CASSPGSNEKLFF; DNA: TGCGCCAGCAGCCCGGGAAGTAATGAAAAACTGTTTTTT
V: TRBV9; D: -; J: TRBJ1-1; size: -; CDR3: CASSVVPAGFGVPNTEAFF; DNA: TGTGCCAGCAGCGTAGTCCCAGCTGGATTCGGGGTGCCGAACACTGAAGCTTTCTTT
V: TRBV24-1; D: TRBD2; J: TRBJ2-2; size: -; CDR3: CATSDTGLAKTGELFF; DNA: TGTGCCACCAGTGACACGGGACTAGCGAAAACCGGGGAGCTGTTTTTT
V: TRBV7-3; D: -; J: TRBJ2-3; size: -; CDR3: CASSSGGDTQYF; DNA: TGTGCCAGCAGCTCGGGTGGGGATACGCAGTATTTT
V: TRBV5-1; D: TRBD2; J: TRBJ2-3; size: -; CDR3: CASSPRTSVYLTNTDTQYF; DNA: TGCGCCAGCAGTCCTAGAACTAGCGTCTACCTCACCAACACAGATACGCAGTATTTT
V: TRBV7-9; D: TRBD1; J: TRBJ1-2; size: -; CDR3: CASRTGDDVYTF; DNA: TGTGCCAGCAGGACAGGGGACGATGTCTACACCTTC
V: TRBV6-5; D: TRBD1; J: TRBJ2-2; size: once; CDR3: CASSYSTGLYTGELFF; DNA: TGTGCCAGCAGTTACTCGACAGGGCTTTACACCGGGGAGCTGTTTTTT
V: TRBV19; D: TRBD1; J: TRBJ2-2; size: -; CDR3: CASSIVAGGNTGELFF; DNA: TGTGCCAGTAGTATTGTAGCAGGGGGTAACACCGGGGAGCTGTTTTTT
V: TRBV18; D: -; J: TRBJ2-2; size: -; CDR3: CASSQGLQITGELFF; DNA: TGTGCCAGCTCACAGGGACTCCAGATCACCGGGGAGCTGTTTTTT
V: TRBV6-2/TRBV6-3; D: -; J: TRBJ2-1; size: -; CDR3: CASSYKGIDEQFF; DNA: TGTGCCAGCAGTTATAAGGGGATAGATGAGCAGTTCTTC
V: TRBV3-1/TRBV3-2; D: TRBD1; J: TRBJ1-2; size: -; CDR3: CASSQGRRTGEMYRYGYTF; DNA: TGTGCCAGCAGCCAAGGAAGGCGGACAGGGGAAATGTATCGGTATGGCTACACCTTC
V: TRBV5-1; D: TRBD2; J: TRBJ2-5; size: -; CDR3: CASSLVAGREETQYF; DNA: TGCGCCAGCAGCTTGGTAGCAGGGAGGGAAGAGACCCAGTACTTC
V: TRBV5-4; D: -; J: TRBJ1-5; size: -; CDR3: CASSLGGDGQPQHF; DNA: TGTGCCAGCAGCTTGGGGGGGGACGGCCAGCCCCAGCATTTT
V: TRBV2; D: -; J: TRBJ1-1; size: -; CDR3: CASSDPVTEAFF; DNA: TGTGCCAGCTCCGATCCGGTGACTGAAGCTTTCTTT
V: TRBV24-1; D: -; J: TRBJ2-5; size: -; CDR3: CATSDPVLETQYF; DNA: TGTGCCACCAGTGACCCAGTATTGGAGACCCAGTACTTC
V: TRBV4-1; D: -; J: TRBJ1-3; size: -; CDR3: CASSQDRGASLRNTIYF; DNA: TGCGCCAGCAGCCAAGATCGAGGGGCCTCGTTAAGAAACACCATATATTTT
V: TRBV2; D: -; J: TRBJ1-3; size: few; CDR3: CASSGWGLSGNTIYF; DNA: TGTGCCAGCAGTGGATGGGGGCTCTCTGGAAACACCATATATTTT
V: TRBV9; D: -; J: TRBJ2-5; size: -; CDR3: CASSVRLGETQYF; DNA: TGTGCCAGCAGCGTCCGTTTGGGAGAGACCCAGTACTTC
V: TRBV6-6; D: -; J: TRBJ1-6; size: -; CDR3: CASSPRDALRSYNSPLHF; DNA: TGTGCCAGCAGTCCCCGGGACGCACTCCGCTCCTATAATTCACCCCTCCACTTT
V: TRBV3-1/TRBV3-2; D: -; J: TRBJ2-2; size: few; CDR3: CASSQAPGTRTGELFF; DNA: TGTGCCAGCAGCCAGGCTCCCGGGACACGGACCGGGGAGCTGTTTTTT
V: TRBV19; D: TRBD1; J: TRBJ2-2; size: -; CDR3: CASSIDRRDRGYTGELFF; DNA: TGTGCCAGTAGTATAGATCGTAGGGACAGGGGGTACACCGGGGAGCTGTTTTTT
V: TRBV6-6; D: -; J: TRBJ1-2; size: -; CDR3: CASRIGVDYGYTF; DNA: TGTGCCAGCAGAATAGGGGTTGACTATGGCTACACCTTC
V: TRBV6-5; D: TRBD1; J: TRBJ1-3; size: -; CDR3: CASSLDRASGNTIYF; DNA: TGTGCCAGCAGTCTGGACAGGGCCTCTGGAAACACCATATATTTT
V: TRBV7-3; D: TRBD1; J: TRBJ1-2; size: -; CDR3: CASSQGGDLGYTF; DNA: TGTGCCAGCAGTCAGGGGGGTGATCTTGGCTACACCTTC
V: TRBV2; D: -; J: TRBJ1-5; size: few; CDR3: CASSVTGGSNQPQHF; DNA: TGTGCCAGCAGCGTAACCGGGGGGAGCAATCAGCCCCAGCATTTT
V: TRBV4-1; D: -; J: TRBJ1-5; size: -; CDR3: CASSQDGSRRGNQPQHF; DNA: TGCGCCAGCAGCCAAGACGGATCCAGGCGGGGAAATCAGCCCCAGCATTTT
V: TRBV2; D: TRBD1; J: TRBJ1-2; size: -; CDR3: CASRGTGVTADTF; DNA: TGTGCCAGCAGAGGGACAGGGGTTACCGCCGACACCTTC
V: TRBV10-1; D: TRBD2; J: TRBJ2-2; size: -; CDR3: CASTEGLAGGDGELFF; DNA: TGCGCCAGCACCGAGGGCCTAGCGGGGGGCGACGGGGAGCTGTTTTTT
V: TRBV5-6; D: TRBD1; J: TRBJ1-2; size: -; CDR3: CASSRKTGVGYGYTF; DNA: TGTGCCAGCAGCAGGAAAACAGGGGTAGGCTATGGCTACACCTTC
V: TRBV19; D: -; J: TRBJ2-6; size: -; CDR3: CASSSFSGANVLTF; DNA: TGTGCCAGTAGTTCATTCTCTGGGGCCAACGTCCTGACTTTC
V: TRBV10-2; D: -; J: TRBJ2-5; size: -; CDR3: CASSDLDAGETQYF; DNA: TGCGCCAGCAGTGATTTAGACGCTGGAGAGACCCAGTACTTC
V: TRBV7-2; D: -; J: TRBJ2-3; size: -; CDR3: CASSATPGHNTDTQYF; DNA: TGTGCCAGCAGCGCCACCCCGGGACACAACACAGATACGCAGTATTTT
V: TRBV7-9; D: -; J: TRBJ2-4; size: -; CDR3: CASSSRERENIQYF; DNA: TGTGCCAGCAGCTCAAGGGAGAGGGAAAACATTCAGTACTTC
V: TRBV11-2; D: -; J: TRBJ2-3; size: once; CDR3: CASSPPRGGGDTQYF; DNA: TGTGCCAGCAGCCCCCCCAGAGGGGGTGGAGATACGCAGTATTTT
V: TRBV18; D: -; J: TRBJ2-2; size: -; CDR3: CASSNRDGGAGELFF; DNA: TGTGCCAGCTCAAACAGGGACGGAGGCGCCGGGGAGCTGTTTTTT